The TCR beta chain under discussion was sequenced for a study of breast tumors, draining lymph nodes, adjacent tissues. Study findings and constraints: Findings are consistent with lymph node origin and intratumoral expansion of most tumor T cells.

TCRdb used MiXCR to reprocess the multiplex PCR reads, holding one entry per CDR3 protein. Of more than 20,000 distinct CDR3 sequences listed, approximately 23% were seen once; the top ten hold 13%. Ten or more counts support this clonotype. Its specificity is not known. Per germline, CDR1 SEHNR and CDR2 FQNEAQ (reference sequence). The V gene lost 2 bases and the J gene lost 5 bases, with 10 bases spanning the gap. The CDR3 extends over 14 amino acids. Sequences were obtained from breast tumor tissue. This clonotype originated in a female donor with breast cancer. Some clones in this sample may be carry-over from other donors' samples. This chain connects TRBV7-9 to TRBJ2-1; tentatively, D is TRBD2 (6 bases). The CDR3 region has the DNA TGTGCCAGCAGCTTAAGTTCGGGGGACAATGAGCAGTTCTTC. It specifies CASSLSSGDNEQFF. Full variable domain (missing parts from reference TRBV7-9 and TRBJ2-1): DTGVSQNPRHKITKRGQNVTFRCDPISEHNRLYWYRQTLGQGPEFLTYFQNEAQLEKSRLLSDRFSAERPKGSFSTLEIQRTEQGDSAMYLCASSLSSGDNEQFFGPGTRLTVL.